This TCR beta chain was documented in a study of blood T cell repertoires in COVID-19. On the study more broadly: The United States, Italy and Spain were the sources of the acute and convalescent COVID-19 samples. The cDNA or gDNA used as material had been derived from T cells, B-cell-depleted T cells, or PBMCs.

Trimming removed 3 bases from V and 6 bases from J, with 15 bases in between. This CDR3 comprises 14 residues. Per germline, CDR1 SGDLS and CDR2 YYNGEE. Method: immunoSEQ multiplex PCR; TCRdb's copy keeps in-frame clones and lacks some. The sample holds more than 200,000 clones; 70% to 85% are singletons and the top ten take under 4.5%. The chain combines TRBV9 with TRBJ1-2, with a possible D match to TRBD1 (6 bases). The clonotype originates from a middle-aged woman with active or convalescent COVID-19. Sequenced material: peripheral blood. The CDR3 sequence is CASSDSQGLHGYTF. The CDR3 DNA reads TGTGCCAGCAGCGATTCCCAGGGGCTCCATGGCTACACCTTC.